The rows below give T cell receptor beta chains drawn from one sample of a study of CD8 T cells in ankylosing spondylitis. TCRdb redid the calling of the 5' RACE reads with MiXCR, one entry per CDR3 protein. The repertoire holds more than 400,000 distinct CDR3 sequences, with about 5% as singletons. Sequencing used blood, either unsorted or a sorted T cell fraction (not recorded which). The receptors originated from a male donor with ankylosing spondylitis. Both conserved end residues are part of each CDR3. A D gene is named only where the DNA matches it firmly. Rows give clone size only sometimes, using once, few, many, or a class for an expanded clone.

CDR3nt	CDR3aa	v_gene	j_gene	abundance	d_gene
TGCGCCAGCAGCCAAGATCCTTGGTCTAGCGGGGCCTCTGGGGCCAACGTCCTGACTTTC	CASSQDPWSSGASGANVLTF	TRBV4-3	TRBJ2-6	.	TRBD2
TGCGCCAGCAGCTTGTATTGGGGCCAGGATGAGCAGTTCTTC	CASSLYWGQDEQFF	TRBV5-1	TRBJ2-1	many	.
TGCAGTGCCTTGACAGTCGTGGGGGAGACCCAGTACTTC	CSALTVVGETQYF	TRBV20-1	TRBJ2-5	many	.
TGTGCCAGCAGTTCCCAGGCTGGGGGATCAAAACTGTTTTTT	CASSSQAGGSKLFF	TRBV12-3/TRBV12-4	TRBJ1-4	many	.
TGTGCCAGCAGCGTTACATACAATGAGCAGTTCTTC	CASSVTYNEQFF	TRBV9	TRBJ2-1	many	.
TGCAGTGCCCCAATCGACCAGGGAGAGACCCAGTACTTC	CSAPIDQGETQYF	TRBV20-1	TRBJ2-5	many	.
TGCAGTGCTAGTCCGGTGGGGGACTACAATGAGCAGTTCTTC	CSASPVGDYNEQFF	TRBV20-1	TRBJ2-1	many	.
TGTGCCAGCAATCTGGCTGGGGCCAACGTCCTGACTTTC	CASNLAGANVLTF	TRBV9	TRBJ2-6	many	.
TGTGCCAGCAGCTTCTCGGATCTTGGCGGCTATGGCTACACCTTC	CASSFSDLGGYGYTF	TRBV7-9	TRBJ1-2	.	.
TGTGCCAGCAGCCCCAGACAGGATTCCTACGAGCAGTACTTC	CASSPRQDSYEQYF	TRBV7-2	TRBJ2-7	many	.
TGCAGTGCTAGAGATTCCGGGCAGGGAGGGCAGCCCCAGCATTTT	CSARDSGQGGQPQHF	TRBV20-1	TRBJ1-5	many	.
TGCGCCAGCAGCCAGGGACTACCAGAATCATTTAGCTCCTACAATGAGCAGTTCTTC	CASSQGLPESFSSYNEQFF	TRBV5-1	TRBJ2-1	.	TRBD2
TGCAGTGCTAGAGGGGCCGGACAGGGGTATGGCTACACCTTC	CSARGAGQGYGYTF	TRBV20-1	TRBJ1-2	many	TRBD1
TGCAGCGCTCGGACTAGCGGGGGGGAGACCCAGTACTTC	CSARTSGGETQYF	TRBV20-1	TRBJ2-5	many	TRBD2
TGCGCCAGCAGCTTTTTCAGGGTGTACACCGGGGAGCTGTTTTTT	CASSFFRVYTGELFF	TRBV5-1	TRBJ2-2	many	.
TGTGCCAGCAGTAGGAGAACAGATACGCAGTATTTT	CASSRRTDTQYF	TRBV12-3/TRBV12-4	TRBJ2-3	many	.
TGTGCCAGCAGCCCCGGGGGACTCTGCGAGCAGTACTTC	CASSPGGLCEQYF	TRBV5-6	TRBJ2-7	few	.
TGTGCCATCGCGGCGGTGGGCGGCCAGTCGGAGCAGTTCTTC	CAIAAVGGQSEQFF	TRBV10-3	TRBJ2-1	many	.
TGTGCCATCAGTGAACAGGGGTTAAGCAATCAGCCCCAGCATTTT	CAISEQGLSNQPQHF	TRBV10-3	TRBJ1-5	few	TRBD1
TGTGCCAGCAACCCAAGAGGAGGCTCTGGGGCCAACGTCCTGACTTTC	CASNPRGGSGANVLTF	TRBV12-3/TRBV12-4	TRBJ2-6	many	.
TGTGCCAGCAGGGACAACCCCGGCCTCACAGATACGCAGTATTTT	CASRDNPGLTDTQYF	TRBV6-1	TRBJ2-3	many	.
TGCAGCGTCGCCGGGGGGACTGAACCTTACGAGCAGTACTTC	CSVAGGTEPYEQYF	TRBV29-1	TRBJ2-7	many	TRBD2
TGCAGTGCTAGAGATGAGGGGTCCGGCTACGAGCAGTACTTC	CSARDEGSGYEQYF	TRBV20-1	TRBJ2-7	many	.
TGTGCCAGCAGCGTAGGTGATATTACAACTAATGAAAAACTGTTTTTT	CASSVGDITTNEKLFF	TRBV9	TRBJ1-4	few	.
TGTGCCAGCAGTAGATGGGGGACTAGCGGGAGTATTGAGCAGTTCTTC	CASSRWGTSGSIEQFF	TRBV2	TRBJ2-1	.	TRBD2
TGTGCCAGCTCAGGGGACAGGGGTCAGCCCCAGCATTTT	CASSGDRGQPQHF	TRBV18	TRBJ1-5	many	TRBD1
TGTGCCAGCAGCCAAGACGGTCCAAGCTTAGAGCAGCCCCAGCATTTT	CASSQDGPSLEQPQHF	TRBV3-1	TRBJ1-5	many	.
TGCAGTGCTAGGCGTAGGGGCAGGGACAATCAGCCCCAGCATTTT	CSARRRGRDNQPQHF	TRBV20-1	TRBJ1-5	many	.
TGTGCCAGCAGCCAAGACTTCCGACAGGGCAGTCAGCCCCAGCATTTT	CASSQDFRQGSQPQHF	TRBV4-2	TRBJ1-5	many	TRBD1
TGTGCCAGCAGCGTCTCGATCGGGACTAGACCCTACGAGCAGTACTTC	CASSVSIGTRPYEQYF	TRBV9	TRBJ2-7	many	TRBD2
TGTGCCAGCAGTTTCGGGGCATGGGGTCGGCAGTACTTC	CASSFGAWGRQYF	TRBV12-3/TRBV12-4	TRBJ2-7	many	.
TGTGCCAGCAGTTTCAGGGCAGGGGGCAGCTATGGCTACACCTTC	CASSFRAGGSYGYTF	TRBV12-3/TRBV12-4	TRBJ1-2	many	TRBD1
TGCGCCAGCAGCCCGCCCCCCGGGGAGCTGTTTTTT	CASSPPPGELFF	TRBV5-1	TRBJ2-2	many	.
TGTGCCAGCAGTTTCCCCCTTACAGGGCACTCCTATAATTCACCCCTCCACTTT	CASSFPLTGHSYNSPLHF	TRBV28	TRBJ1-6	few	.
TGCAGTGCTAGAGATTGGACGTCTGAGCGGGGCTCCTACAATGAGCAGTTCTTC	CSARDWTSERGSYNEQFF	TRBV20-1	TRBJ2-1	many	TRBD2
TGTGCCAGCAGTTTTTCACAAGGCTACACCTTC	CASSFSQGYTF	TRBV6-6	TRBJ1-2	many	.
TGCGCCAGCAGCTGGACTACGAGCACAGATACGCAGTATTTT	CASSWTTSTDTQYF	TRBV5-1	TRBJ2-3	many	.
TGTGCCAGCAGTTTACTAGCGGAGACCACAGATACGCAGTATTTT	CASSLLAETTDTQYF	TRBV27	TRBJ2-3	many	TRBD2
TGCATTGGGGGCCAGGCTCTCGGCTCCTACAATGAGCAGTTCTTC	CIGGQALGSYNEQFF	TRBV20-1	TRBJ2-1	once	.
TGTGCCATCAGGGATATTGGGAGCAATCAGCCCCAGCATTTT	CAIRDIGSNQPQHF	TRBV10-3	TRBJ1-5	many	.
TGCAGTGCTAGTAGTCCGGGCGGGAGTTTTATAGGTGAGCAGTTCTTC	CSASSPGGSFIGEQFF	TRBV20-1	TRBJ2-1	many	TRBD2
TGCAGCGTTGAAGAACAGTATAAGGAGACCCAGTACTTC	CSVEEQYKETQYF	TRBV29-1	TRBJ2-5	many	.
TGTGCCACCAGTGGAGTACTAGCGGGAGGGAATGAGCAGTTCTTC	CATSGVLAGGNEQFF	TRBV24-1	TRBJ2-1	many	TRBD2
TGTGCCAGCAGCCTAACTAGCGGGGGCACAGATACGCAGTATTTT	CASSLTSGGTDTQYF	TRBV7-9	TRBJ2-3	many	TRBD2
TGTGCCAGCAGCCCGACCCCGGGACAGGTCCAAGAGACCCAGTACTTC	CASSPTPGQVQETQYF	TRBV7-3	TRBJ2-5	few	TRBD1
TGTGCCAGCAGGGAACAATCGAACACCGGGGAGCTGTTTTTT	CASREQSNTGELFF	TRBV12-3/TRBV12-4	TRBJ2-2	.	.
TGTGCCAGCAGCTTGGGCAGAAGGAACACTGAAGCTTTCTTT	CASSLGRRNTEAFF	TRBV5-6	TRBJ1-1	many	.
TGCAGCGCTGACCCGGGGGTCCAAGAGACCCAGTACTTC	CSADPGVQETQYF	TRBV29-1	TRBJ2-5	many	.
TGCAGTGCTAGAAGGGTTGAGACCCAGTACTTC	CSARRVETQYF	TRBV20-1	TRBJ2-5	many	.
TGTGCCAGCAGTCATCGGTGGCTAGCGGGAGGGCCGGAGGAAGAGACCCAGTACTTC	CASSHRWLAGGPEEETQYF	TRBV6-2/TRBV6-3	TRBJ2-5	many	TRBD2
TGCAGTGCTAGAGATCTGACAGGGGAGAGTTCACCCCTCCACTTT	CSARDLTGESSPLHF	TRBV20-1	TRBJ1-6	.	TRBD1
TGTGCCAGCAGCGTAGAGGGAGGGGCGTTCACAGATACGCAGTATTTT	CASSVEGGAFTDTQYF	TRBV9	TRBJ2-3	many	TRBD2
TGTGCCACCAGTGATCGAAGTGGGACTAGCGGGAGGTACTCCTACAATGAGCAGTTCTTC	CATSDRSGTSGRYSYNEQFF	TRBV24-1	TRBJ2-1	many	TRBD2
TGTGCCAGCAACTCCGTGGGGGCAGACACTGAAGCTTTCTTT	CASNSVGADTEAFF	TRBV7-9	TRBJ1-1	many	.
TGTGCCAGCAGTAATAGCGTGGGAGGTGAGCAGTTCTTC	CASSNSVGGEQFF	TRBV27	TRBJ2-1	many	.
TGCGCCAGCAGCCACCCGACAACGCTTAATGAAAAACTGTTTTTT	CASSHPTTLNEKLFF	TRBV4-1	TRBJ1-4	many	.
TGTGCCAGCAGTTTCGCACCGGACTTCTTCAATGAGCAGTTCTTC	CASSFAPDFFNEQFF	TRBV6-5	TRBJ2-1	few	.